This T cell receptor beta chain was sequenced in a study of CD8+ T cells in alopecia areata. Study-level findings and limits: When scalp samples are sequenced, resident alphabeta T cells of normal skin are also captured.

The V end lost 3 bases, the J end lost 2 bases, and 11 bases lay between the germline ends. The CDR3 extends over 14 amino acids. Germline V gene sequence: CDR1 GTSNPN, CDR2 SVGIG (reference sequence). Extraction and reverse transcription of RNA yielded cDNA as the sequencing template. The assay was immunoSEQ multiplex PCR, and TCRdb's table has in-frame clones only and misses some. The sample includes about 180,000 clones, 63% of them seen just once. Notes on this clone: Its antigen remains unknown.

The TCR comes from a human donor with alopecia areata. The chain links TRBV30 to TRBJ1-5; D uncertain. The specimen comprised CD4+ T cells sorted from blood, sampled at week 0. The DNA of the CDR3 is TGTGCCTGGAGAGTCTCTGGGGGCAATCAGCCCCAGCATTTT. It yields the protein CAWRVSGGNQPQHF.